These 5 T cell receptor beta chains share one sample of origin, sequenced in a study of shared clonotypes between healthy human individuals. Naive CD8 cells lacked CD45RO, underwent positive selection for CCR7 and left out terminally differentiated effector memory CD45RA+ cells. Generated by immunoSEQ multiplex PCR, the TCRdb table keeps only in-frame clones and is missing some. The sample gives about 2.1 million clones, roughly 95% of which show up once; approximately 1.7% is in the top ten. Sequenced: naive CD8+ T cells from PBMCs. The receptors here all came from a man in his late teens or twenties in good health. Some clones in this sample may be carry-over from other donors' samples.

This sequence joins TRBV7-6 and TRBJ2-5; D unclear. The CDR3 extends over 15 amino acids. The V end was cut by 5 bases, the J end by 1 base, with 14 bases between. The germline V gene encodes CDR1 SGHVS and CDR2 FNYEAQ. CDR3: CASSPPPGAQETQYF. The CDR3 DNA reads TGTGCCAGCAGCCCCCCACCGGGCGCCCAAGAGACCCAGTACTTC.

The chain uses TRBV13 and TRBJ2-5; D unclear. Germline CDR1 PRHDT, CDR2 FYEKMQ (reference sequence). The CDR3 spans 13 residues. Trimming took 5 bases from V and 5 from J, leaving 12 bases between them. In nucleotides, the CDR3 is TGTGCCAGCAGCCGGAGCGCGGATGAGACCCAGTACTTC. Protein: CASSRSADETQYF.

This sequence joins TRBV4-3 and TRBJ1-3; no clear D. Germline CDR1 and CDR2: LGHNA and YSLEER. The CDR3 is made up of 16 amino acids. Trimming pared 4 bases from V and 0 bases from J, leaving 13 bases between. CDR3 amino acids: CASSPGGFHSGNTIYF. The CDR3 nucleotides read TGCGCCAGCAGCCCCGGAGGGTTTCACTCTGGAAACACCATATATTTT.

The V call is TRBV5-4, the J call TRBJ2-5; D is unresolved. Looked up from germline, CDR1 is SGHNT and CDR2 is YYREEE (reference sequence). The CDR3 spans 13 residues. V was pared by 1 base and J by 7 bases, with 11 bases between. CDR3 amino acids: CASSLSVVATQYF. The CDR3 bases are TGTGCCAGCAGCTTGTCGGTGGTGGCGACCCAGTACTTC.

The rearrangement links TRBV7-9 to TRBJ1-2; no firm D call. There are 13 residues in the CDR3. The V and J ends lost 7 bases and 6 bases respectively, with 15 bases between them. Germline assignment: CDR1 SEHNR and CDR2 FQNEAQ (reference sequence). As DNA, the CDR3 is TGTGCCAGCACCCGAGAGGTTTCGCATGGCTACACCTTC. Translating it yields CASTREVSHGYTF.